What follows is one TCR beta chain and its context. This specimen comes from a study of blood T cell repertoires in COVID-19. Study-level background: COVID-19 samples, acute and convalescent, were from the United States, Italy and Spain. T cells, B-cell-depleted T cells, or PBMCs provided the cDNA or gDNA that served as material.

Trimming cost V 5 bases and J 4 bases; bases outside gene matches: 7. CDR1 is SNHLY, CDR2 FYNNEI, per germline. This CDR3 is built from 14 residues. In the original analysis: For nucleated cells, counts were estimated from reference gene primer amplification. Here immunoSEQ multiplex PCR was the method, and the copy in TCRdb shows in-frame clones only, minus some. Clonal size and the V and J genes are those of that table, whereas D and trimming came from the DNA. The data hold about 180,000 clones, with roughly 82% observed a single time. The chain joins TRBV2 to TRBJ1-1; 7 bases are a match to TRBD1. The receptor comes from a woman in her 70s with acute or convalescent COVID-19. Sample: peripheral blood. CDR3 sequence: CASSTGAGSTEAFF. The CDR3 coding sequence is TGTGCCAGCAGTACAGGGGCAGGTTCCACTGAAGCTTTCTTT.